Listed below are T cell receptor beta chains from one sample, sequenced in a study of long-term antiretroviral therapy in people with HIV. Sequencing used immunoSEQ multiplex PCR; TCRdb keeps in-frame clones, though not all of them. The sample consists of roughly 30,000 clones, 93% of them appearing once. The starting material was unsorted PBMCs, obtained roughly 6.5 years after starting antiretroviral therapy. The receptors stem from a woman between 40 and 50 years old with HIV. Each CDR3 is given with its conserved first and last residue. D genes are given only for firm matches. Only some rows state a clone size, as once, few, many or a class for expanded clones.

v_call,d_call,j_call,clone_size,cdr3_aa,cdr3_nt
TRBV18,-,TRBJ2-2,-,CASSPQDDPTGELFF,TGTGCCAGCTCACCGCAGGACGACCCCACCGGGGAGCTGTTTTTT
TRBV6-5,-,TRBJ1-1,-,CASRNRDTEAFF,TGTGCCAGCAGGAATCGGGACACTGAAGCTTTCTTT
TRBV7-2,TRBD1,TRBJ2-3,-,CASSLRRGPGTDTQYF,TGTGCCAGCAGCTTACGCAGGGGGCCCGGCACAGATACGCAGTATTTT
TRBV5-1,-,TRBJ1-1,-,CASMEGSAHKAFF,TGCGCCAGCATGGAAGGGTCCGCACATAAAGCTTTCTTT
TRBV4-3,TRBD2,TRBJ2-2,-,CASSHRTSGGAGDTGELFF,TGCGCCAGCAGCCACAGAACTAGCGGGGGGGCGGGGGACACCGGGGAGCTGTTTTTT
TRBV4-1,-,TRBJ2-3,-,CASSQDHGTDTQYF,TGCGCCAGCAGCCAAGATCACGGTACAGATACGCAGTATTTT
TRBV27,TRBD1,TRBJ2-7,-,CASSSGTGGYEQYF,TGTGCCAGCAGTTCTGGGACAGGGGGCTACGAGCAGTACTTC
TRBV7-2,TRBD1,TRBJ1-1,-,CASSPWAGGRTEAFF,TGTGCCAGCAGCCCGTGGGCAGGGGGGAGAACTGAAGCTTTCTTT
TRBV4-3,TRBD1,TRBJ2-7,-,CASSQVFQGAYEQYF,TGCGCCAGCAGCCAAGTGTTCCAGGGGGCCTACGAGCAGTACTTC
TRBV5-1,-,TRBJ2-3,-,CASSLLRSADTQYF,TGCGCCAGCAGCTTACTAAGGAGCGCAGATACGCAGTATTTT
TRBV30,-,TRBJ1-5,-,CAWGTRAGQPQHF,TGTGCCTGGGGGACGAGGGCAGGTCAGCCCCAGCATTTT
TRBV10-3,TRBD1,TRBJ1-1,-,CAIRPDRAGTEAFF,TGTGCCATCAGACCTGACAGGGCGGGGACTGAAGCTTTCTTT
TRBV30,-,TRBJ1-3,-,CAWGLGAGNTIYF,TGTGCCTGGGGCCTAGGGGCTGGAAACACCATATATTTT
TRBV10-3,TRBD2,TRBJ2-2,-,CAISNSGGATGELFF,TGTGCCATCAGCAATAGCGGGGGGGCCACCGGGGAGCTGTTTTTT
TRBV19,-,TRBJ1-4,-,CASSPNRGEKLFF,TGTGCCAGTAGTCCAAACCGCGGTGAAAAACTGTTTTTT
TRBV4-3,-,TRBJ1-4,-,CASSQDLGNNEKLFF,TGCGCCAGCAGCCAAGATTTGGGGAATAATGAAAAACTGTTTTTT
TRBV7-2,TRBD2,TRBJ2-7,-,CASSLSWRGANYEQYF,TGTGCCAGCAGCTTATCCTGGCGGGGGGCCAACTACGAGCAGTACTTC
TRBV7-2,TRBD2,TRBJ2-3,-,CASSSGLAGSTDTQYF,TGTGCCAGCAGCTCCGGACTAGCCGGGTCCACAGATACGCAGTATTTT
TRBV6-5,-,TRBJ2-6,-,CASSSETGANVLTF,TGTGCCAGCAGTTCGGAGACTGGGGCCAACGTCCTGACTTTC
TRBV28,TRBD1,TRBJ2-7,-,CASSLFGTGGSGVEQYF,TGTGCCAGCAGTTTATTCGGGACAGGGGGCTCGGGTGTCGAGCAGTACTTC
TRBV11-2,-,TRBJ1-2,-,CASSLEGRSGYTF,TGTGCCAGCAGCTTAGAAGGTCGGAGCGGCTACACCTTC
TRBV5-1,-,TRBJ1-4,-,CASSFGGSATNEKLFF,TGCGCCAGCAGCTTCGGCGGATCCGCAACTAATGAAAAACTGTTTTTT
TRBV6-1,-,TRBJ1-3,-,CASSEAWGSSGNTIYF,TGTGCCAGCAGTGAAGCCTGGGGAAGCTCTGGAAACACCATATATTTT
TRBV7-2,TRBD1,TRBJ1-3,-,CASSLTGGTSSGNTIYF,TGTGCCAGCAGCTTAACAGGGGGCACAAGCTCTGGAAACACCATATATTTT
TRBV27,-,TRBJ1-1,once,CASSPGWNTEAFF,TGTGCCAGCAGTCCAGGGTGGAACACTGAAGCTTTCTTT
TRBV6-5,TRBD1,TRBJ2-1,-,CASSPEGGVYNEQFF,TGTGCCAGCAGTCCCGAAGGGGGCGTCTACAATGAGCAGTTCTTC
TRBV4-3,TRBD1,TRBJ2-5,-,CASSPGTGGGETQYF,TGCGCCAGCAGCCCGGGGACAGGGGGGGGAGAGACCCAGTACTTC
TRBV2,-,TRBJ2-5,-,CASSVGGVGTETQYF,TGTGCCAGCAGTGTAGGGGGGGTAGGGACAGAGACCCAGTACTTC
TRBV6-5,-,TRBJ2-1,-,CASSYSSGYEQFF,TGTGCCAGCAGTTACTCGTCAGGGTATGAGCAGTTCTTC
TRBV6-1,TRBD1,TRBJ2-5,-,CASSAFYRGQETQYF,TGTGCCAGCAGTGCCTTTTACAGGGGCCAAGAGACCCAGTACTTC
TRBV12-5,-,TRBJ2-7,-,CASGLRYEQYF,TGTGCTAGTGGTTTGCGATACGAGCAGTACTTC
TRBV7-8,TRBD1,TRBJ1-1,-,CASSRGQANTEAFF,TGTGCCAGCAGCCGGGGACAGGCGAACACTGAAGCTTTCTTT
TRBV10-1,TRBD1,TRBJ1-2,-,CASNLGQPSGYGYTF,TGCGCCAGCAATCTGGGACAGCCCTCAGGCTATGGCTACACCTTC
TRBV7-9,TRBD2,TRBJ2-3,-,CASSTLAEANTDTQYF,TGTGCCAGCAGCACACTAGCGGAGGCCAACACAGATACGCAGTATTTT
TRBV7-9,-,TRBJ1-4,-,CASSLFSGGVDEKLFF,TGTGCCAGCAGCTTATTCTCGGGTGGGGTAGATGAAAAACTGTTTTTT
TRBV25-1,TRBD1,TRBJ2-7,few,CASSLPGQGRYEQYF,TGTGCCAGCAGTCTTCCGGGACAGGGGAGATACGAGCAGTACTTC
TRBV5-1,-,TRBJ1-1,-,CASSFLGGAAEAFF,TGCGCCAGCAGCTTTTTGGGCGGTGCGGCTGAAGCTTTCTTT
TRBV7-2,TRBD1,TRBJ1-5,few,CASSLEGTVNQPQHF,TGTGCCAGCAGCTTAGAAGGGACAGTCAATCAGCCCCAGCATTTT
TRBV6-5,-,TRBJ1-1,-,CASRHSGTEAFF,TGTGCCAGCAGGCATTCAGGAACTGAAGCTTTCTTT
TRBV7-8,TRBD2,TRBJ2-5,-,CASSPHAPGGETQYF,TGTGCCAGCAGCCCCCATGCCCCGGGAGGGGAGACCCAGTACTTC
TRBV5-6,TRBD1,TRBJ1-1,-,CASSSTGGNTEAFF,TGTGCCAGCAGCTCGACAGGGGGGAACACTGAAGCTTTCTTT
TRBV5-1,-,TRBJ1-2,-,CASSLDRDLTF,TGCGCCAGCAGCTTGGACAGGGATCTCACCTTC
TRBV6-1,TRBD1,TRBJ1-4,-,CASSAQGSEKLFF,TGTGCCAGCAGCGCACAGGGGTCTGAAAAACTGTTTTTT
TRBV7-8,-,TRBJ1-1,-,CASSPIDSSNTEAFF,TGTGCCAGCAGTCCGATTGACAGCTCAAACACTGAAGCTTTCTTT
TRBV7-9,TRBD1,TRBJ2-3,-,CASSLAVGQGRTDTQYF,TGTGCCAGCAGCTTAGCCGTGGGACAGGGGCGCACAGATACGCAGTATTTT
TRBV4-3,TRBD2,TRBJ2-2,-,CASSQIGLAGVGELFF,TGCGCCAGCAGCCAAATCGGGCTAGCGGGGGTAGGGGAGCTGTTTTTT
TRBV11-2,-,TRBJ2-3,-,CASSPGGRTSTDTQYF,TGTGCCAGCAGCCCCGGTGGGAGGACTAGCACAGATACGCAGTATTTT
TRBV5-4,-,TRBJ2-5,-,CASSYRDAQETQYF,TGTGCCAGCAGCTACCGGGACGCGCAAGAGACCCAGTACTTC
TRBV21-1,-,TRBJ1-2,-,CASSRGTGYTF,TGTGCCAGCAGCAGGGGCACAGGCTACACCTTC
TRBV13,-,TRBJ2-4,once,CASSLVSKKNIQYF,TGTGCCAGCAGCTTAGTGAGTAAGAAAAACATTCAGTACTTC
TRBV21-1,-,TRBJ1-5,-,CASSRHQPQHF,TGTGCCAGCAGCAGGCATCAGCCCCAGCATTTT
TRBV7-2,-,TRBJ2-1,-,CASSLAEGFQQFF,TGTGCCAGCAGCTTAGCGGAAGGTTTTCAGCAGTTCTTC